Each of the 8 T cell receptor beta chains below was sequenced from the same sample in a study of regulatory T cells in long-lasting Graves disease. In building TCR beta libraries, iRepertoire HTBI primers were used together with Arm-PCR of CDR3 regions. Using its own MiXCR run on the multiplex PCR reads, TCRdb lists one record per CDR3 protein. The sample contains a few hundred thousand distinct CDR3 sequences, 16% of which appear only once. Time point reported: newly diagnosed GD, antithyroid drugs for less than 3 months. PBMC RNA was the source of the TCR library. The sample was also reused in another study, on T cells in Graves' hyperthyroidism and ophthalmopathy.

Source: peripheral blood mononuclear cells (PBMCs), taken at new diagnosis, from a patient treated with antithyroid drugs. All receptors come from a man aged 35-49 years with Graves disease.

This clonotype was detected only a few times. The chain is built from TRBV4-1 and TRBJ1-5, with D uncertain. Germline V CDR1 and CDR2: MGHRA, YSYEKL. Trimming took 3 bases from V and 9 from J, leaving 18 bases between them. The CDR3 covers 15 residues. The CDR3 DNA reads as TGCGCCAGCAGCCAGTTCACCCAAGCAGGTCGGCCCCAGCATTTT. Amino acid sequence: CASSQFTQAGRPQHF.

The rearrangement uses TRBV7-9 and TRBJ2-5; D ambiguous. The V gene lost 5 bases and the J gene lost 2 bases, with 12 bases spanning the gap. There are 14 residues in the CDR3. CDR1 is SEHNR, CDR2 FQNEAQ, per germline (reference sequence). CDR3 nucleotides: TGTGCCAGCAGCAAAGGACGGCTACAAGAGACCCAGTACTTC. This codes for CASSKGRLQETQYF. The complete variable domain, with remaining parts taken from reference TRBV7-9 and TRBJ2-5, reads DTGVSQNPRHKITKRGQNVTFRCDPISEHNRLYWYRQTLGQGPEFLTYFQNEAQLEKSRLLSDRFSAERPKGSFSTLEIQRTEQGDSAMYLCASSKGRLQETQYFGPGTRLLVL.

The chain has TRBV19 and TRBJ1-5, with TRBD1 matching over 9 bases. The CDR3 covers 16 residues. Losses at the gene ends were 5 bases for V and 6 bases for J; bases not matched to a gene: 11. CDR1 and CDR2 (germline): LNHDA, SQIVND (reference sequence). DNA of the CDR3: TGTGCCAGTAGTTTACAGGGGGCGGTCGGAGGTCAGCCCCAGCATTTT. This sequence encodes CASSLQGAVGGQPQHF.

This clonotype was picked up many times. J is TRBJ1-6 and V is TRBV15; unclear D gene. Per germline, CDR1 LNHNV and CDR2 YYDKDF (reference sequence). CDR3 length equals 14 residues. V gave up 5 bases and J gave up 7 bases, with 12 bases separating them. The CDR3 DNA reads as TGTGCCACCAGCTTGTCTACCCCGAATTCACCCCTCCACTTT. This codes for CATSLSTPNSPLHF.

This clonotype has at least ten counts. The chain links TRBV5-1 to TRBJ2-4; D assignment may be TRBD1 or TRBD2 (5 bases each). There are 14 residues in the CDR3. From germline, CDR1 is SGHRS and CDR2 YFSETQ. Trimming took 3 bases from V and 1 from J, leaving 8 bases between them. CDR3 residues: CASSSGAAKNIQYF. CDR3 DNA sequence: TGCGCCAGCAGCTCCGGGGCCGCCAAAAACATTCAGTACTTC. The full variable domain, its missing parts supplied by reference TRBV5-1 and TRBJ2-4, is KAGVTQTPRYLIKTRGQQVTLSCSPISGHRSVSWYQQTPGQGLQFLFEYFSETQRNKGNFPGRFSGRQFSNSRSEMNVSTLELGDSALYLCASSSGAAKNIQYFGAGTRLSVL.

This clonotype was observed at least ten times. The chain is built from TRBV24-1 and TRBJ2-1; 8 nucleotides align to TRBD1. The CDR3 loop spans 13 amino acids. V gave up 9 bases and J gave up 8 bases; unmatched junction bases: 8. Germline values: CDR1 KGHDR, CDR2 SFDVKD. CDR3 region: CATGQGGRHEQFF. The DNA for the CDR3 is TGTGCCACCGGACAGGGCGGGCGACATGAGCAGTTCTTC.

This clonotype was observed many times. J is TRBJ1-2 and V is TRBV2, with 10 nucleotides matching TRBD1. The CDR3 contains 14 residues. Unmatched junction bases numbered 5, after V lost 8 bases and J lost 2 bases. The germline V gene encodes CDR1 SNHLY and CDR2 FYNNEI. DNA for the CDR3: TGTGCCAGCTCCCAGACAGGGGGCAACTATGGCTACACCTTC. It yields the protein CASSQTGGNYGYTF.

This clonotype was counted a few times. CDR3 protein: CASSRIRGAAGELFF. The CDR3, as DNA: TGTGCCAGCAGCCGGATAAGGGGGGCAGCCGGGGAGCTGTTTTTT. The chain employs TRBV3-1 and TRBJ2-2; D is perhaps TRBD1 or TRBD2 (6 bases each). This CDR3 is built from 15 residues. Trimming shortened V by 4 bases and J by 6 bases, and 15 bases separated the two germline ends. The germline CDR1 and CDR2 sequences are LGHDT and YNNKEL (reference sequence).